This TCR beta chain was observed in a study of shared clonotypes between healthy human individuals. Overall study results and limits: The diversity represented, both genetic and in exposure history, was limited by few donors.

This CDR3 is built from 13 residues. Unmatched junction bases numbered 5, after V lost 2 bases and J lost 8 bases. Germline CDR1 MNHNY, CDR2 SVGAGI (reference sequence). When replicate PCRs were run on sorted subsets, they used 150 to 200 ng DNA, about 30,000 T cell genomes. Data came from immunoSEQ multiplex PCR; TCRdb stores just in-frame clones and leaves some out. The data contain 2 million to 2.5 million clones, approximately 94% of them seen just once; the ten biggest clones take up around 0.13%. Of note for this clone: Its target is not known.

The sequencing sample was made of naive CD4+ T cells sorted from blood. As for subset: CD45RA+ positively selected. The sequence derives from a man younger than 35 in good health. V usage is TRBV6-6 and J usage is TRBJ1-2, with 7 positions matching TRBD1. CDR3 residues: CASSYTGTEGYTF. The DNA of the CDR3 is TGTGCCAGCAGTTACACCGGGACAGAAGGCTACACCTTC.